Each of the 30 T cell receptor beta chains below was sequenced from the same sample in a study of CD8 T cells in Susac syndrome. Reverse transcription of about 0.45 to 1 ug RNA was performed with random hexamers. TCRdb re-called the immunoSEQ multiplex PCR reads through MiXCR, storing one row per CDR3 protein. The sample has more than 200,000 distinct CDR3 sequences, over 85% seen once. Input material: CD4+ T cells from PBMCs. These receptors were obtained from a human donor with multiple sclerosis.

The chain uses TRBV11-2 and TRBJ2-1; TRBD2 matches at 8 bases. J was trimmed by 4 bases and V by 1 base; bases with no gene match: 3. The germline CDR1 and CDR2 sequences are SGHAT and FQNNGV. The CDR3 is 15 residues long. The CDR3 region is CASSLVLADYNEQFF. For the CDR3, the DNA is TGTGCCAGCAGCTTAGTACTAGCGGATTACAATGAGCAGTTCTTC.

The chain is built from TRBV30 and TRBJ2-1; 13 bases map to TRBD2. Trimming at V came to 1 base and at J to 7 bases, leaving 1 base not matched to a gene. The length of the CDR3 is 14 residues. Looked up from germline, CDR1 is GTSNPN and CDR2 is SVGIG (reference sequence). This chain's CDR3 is CAWSGTSGRNEQFF. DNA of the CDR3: TGTGCCTGGAGTGGGACTAGCGGGAGAAATGAGCAGTTCTTC.

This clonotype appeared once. CDR3 DNA sequence: TGTGCCAGCAGAATGAGGACCGACAGGCCTTACACTGAAGCTTTCTTT. It yields the protein CASRMRTDRPYTEAFF. The chain joins TRBV6-1 to TRBJ1-1; TRBD1 might be the D (6 bases). The germline V and J ends were trimmed by 6 bases and 3 bases, with 20 bases remaining between them. The CDR3 sequence is 16 residues long. Germline V gene sequence: CDR1 MNHNS, CDR2 SASEGT.

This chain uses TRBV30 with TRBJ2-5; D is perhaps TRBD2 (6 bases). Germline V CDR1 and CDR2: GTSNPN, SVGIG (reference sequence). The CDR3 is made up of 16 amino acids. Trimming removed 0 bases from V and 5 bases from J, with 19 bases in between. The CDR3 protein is CAWSVPLEGRVETQYF. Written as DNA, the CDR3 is TGTGCCTGGAGTGTACCCCTGGAGGGGCGCGTTGAGACCCAGTACTTC.

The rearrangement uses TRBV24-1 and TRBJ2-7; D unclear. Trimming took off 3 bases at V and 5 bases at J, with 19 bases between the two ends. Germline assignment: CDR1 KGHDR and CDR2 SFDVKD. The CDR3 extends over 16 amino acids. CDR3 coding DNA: TGTGCCACCAGTGATAGGGTGGCAGGCCGAATTGACGAGCAGTACTTC. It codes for CATSDRVAGRIDEQYF.

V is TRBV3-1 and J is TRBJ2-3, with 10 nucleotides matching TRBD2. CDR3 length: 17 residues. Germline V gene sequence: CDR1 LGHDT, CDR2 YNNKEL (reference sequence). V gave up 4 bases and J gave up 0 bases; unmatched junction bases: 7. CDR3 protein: CASSPRTSGFSTDTQYF. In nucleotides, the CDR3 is TGTGCCAGCAGCCCGCGGACTAGCGGTTTTAGCACAGATACGCAGTATTTT.

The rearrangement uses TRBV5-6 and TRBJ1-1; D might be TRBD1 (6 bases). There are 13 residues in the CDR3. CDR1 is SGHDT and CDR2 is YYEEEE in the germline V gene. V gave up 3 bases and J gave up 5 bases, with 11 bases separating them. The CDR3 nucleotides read TGTGCCAGCAGCTGGGAGGGGGGAACTGAAGCTTTCTTT. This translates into CASSWEGGTEAFF.

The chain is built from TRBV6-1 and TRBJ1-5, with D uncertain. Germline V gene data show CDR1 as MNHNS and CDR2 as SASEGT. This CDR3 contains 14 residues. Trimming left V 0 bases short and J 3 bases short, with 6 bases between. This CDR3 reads CASSEAPPNQPQHF. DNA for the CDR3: TGTGCCAGCAGTGAAGCCCCCCCCAATCAGCCCCAGCATTTT.

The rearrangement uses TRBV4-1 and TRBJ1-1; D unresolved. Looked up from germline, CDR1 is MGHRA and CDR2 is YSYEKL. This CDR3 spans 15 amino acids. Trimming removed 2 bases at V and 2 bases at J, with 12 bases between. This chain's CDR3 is CASSQKVVANTEAFF. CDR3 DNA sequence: TGCGCCAGCAGCCAAAAAGTGGTGGCCAACACTGAAGCTTTCTTT.

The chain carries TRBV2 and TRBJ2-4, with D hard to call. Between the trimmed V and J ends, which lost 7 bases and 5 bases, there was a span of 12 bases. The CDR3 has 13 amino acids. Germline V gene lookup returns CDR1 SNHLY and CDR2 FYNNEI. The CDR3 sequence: CASIVGRQNIQYF. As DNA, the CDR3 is TGTGCCAGCATCGTGGGCAGGCAAAACATTCAGTACTTC.

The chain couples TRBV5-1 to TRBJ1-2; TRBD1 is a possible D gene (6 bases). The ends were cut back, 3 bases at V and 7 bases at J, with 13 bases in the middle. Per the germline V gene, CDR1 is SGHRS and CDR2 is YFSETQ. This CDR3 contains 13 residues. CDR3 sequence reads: CASSYGTIRGYTF. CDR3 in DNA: TGCGCCAGCAGCTACGGGACAATTCGTGGCTACACCTTC. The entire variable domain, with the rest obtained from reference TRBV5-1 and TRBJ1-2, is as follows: KAGVTQTPRYLIKTRGQQVTLSCSPISGHRSVSWYQQTPGQGLQFLFEYFSETQRNKGNFPGRFSGRQFSNSRSEMNVSTLELGDSALYLCASSYGTIRGYTFGSGTRLTVV.

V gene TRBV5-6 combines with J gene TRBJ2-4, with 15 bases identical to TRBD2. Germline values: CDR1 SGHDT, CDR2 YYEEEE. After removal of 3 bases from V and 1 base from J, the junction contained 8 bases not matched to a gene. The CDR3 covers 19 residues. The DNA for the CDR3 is TGTGCCAGCAGCTCCGGACTAGCGGGAGGGATCAGGGCCAAAAACATTCAGTACTTC. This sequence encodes CASSSGLAGGIRAKNIQYF.

The CDR3 DNA follows: TGTGCCACCAGTGGGCCCCCTCCGCAAGATACGCAGTATTTT. It translates to CATSGPPPQDTQYF. The chain couples TRBV24-1 to TRBJ2-3; no reliable D call. CDR1 is KGHDR, CDR2 SFDVKD, per germline. The CDR3 is made up of 14 amino acids. The V and J ends lost 5 bases and 5 bases respectively, with 13 bases between them.

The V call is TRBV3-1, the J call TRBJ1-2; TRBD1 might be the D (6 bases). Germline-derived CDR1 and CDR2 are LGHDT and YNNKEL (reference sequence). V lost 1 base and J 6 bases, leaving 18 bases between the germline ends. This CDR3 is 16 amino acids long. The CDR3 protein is CASSQAPGRGLDGYTF. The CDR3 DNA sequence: TGTGCCAGCAGCCAAGCCCCCGGCAGGGGACTGGATGGCTACACCTTC.

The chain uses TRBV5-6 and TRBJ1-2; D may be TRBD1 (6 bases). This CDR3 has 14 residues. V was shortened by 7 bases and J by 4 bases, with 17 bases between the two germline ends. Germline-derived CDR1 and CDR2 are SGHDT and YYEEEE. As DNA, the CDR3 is TGTGCCAGCCGTAACAGGGACATCCTCTATGGCTACACCTTC. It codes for CASRNRDILYGYTF.

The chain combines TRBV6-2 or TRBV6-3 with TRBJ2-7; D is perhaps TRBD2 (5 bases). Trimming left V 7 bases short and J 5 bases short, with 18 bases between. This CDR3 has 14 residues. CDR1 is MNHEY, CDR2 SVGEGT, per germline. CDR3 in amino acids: CASTQRLPWDEQYF. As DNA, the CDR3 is TGTGCCAGCACCCAGCGGCTACCCTGGGACGAGCAGTACTTC.

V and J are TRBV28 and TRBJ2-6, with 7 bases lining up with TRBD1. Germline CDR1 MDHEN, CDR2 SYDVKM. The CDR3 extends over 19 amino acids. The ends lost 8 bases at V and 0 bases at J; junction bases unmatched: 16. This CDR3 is CASQKTPGQKSSGANVLTF. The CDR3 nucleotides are TGTGCCAGCCAAAAAACGCCGGGACAGAAAAGCTCTGGGGCCAACGTCCTGACTTTC.

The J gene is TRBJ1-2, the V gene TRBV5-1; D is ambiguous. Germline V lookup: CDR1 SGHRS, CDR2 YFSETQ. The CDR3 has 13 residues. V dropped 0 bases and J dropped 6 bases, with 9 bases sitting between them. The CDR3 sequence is CASSLVSGNGYTF. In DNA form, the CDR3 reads TGCGCCAGCAGCTTGGTTTCCGGAAATGGCTACACCTTC.

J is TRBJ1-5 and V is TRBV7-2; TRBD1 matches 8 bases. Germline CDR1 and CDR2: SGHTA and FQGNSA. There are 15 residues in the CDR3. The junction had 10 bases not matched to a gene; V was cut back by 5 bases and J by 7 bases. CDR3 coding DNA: TGTGCCAGCAGCACGATGGGACAGGTGGCCCAGCCCCAGCATTTT. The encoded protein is CASSTMGQVAQPQHF.

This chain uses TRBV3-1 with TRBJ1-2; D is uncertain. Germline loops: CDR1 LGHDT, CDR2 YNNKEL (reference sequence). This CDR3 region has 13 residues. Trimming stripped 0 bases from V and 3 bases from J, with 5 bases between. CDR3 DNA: TGTGCCAGCAGCCAAGAACATCACTATGGCTACACCTTC. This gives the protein CASSQEHHYGYTF.

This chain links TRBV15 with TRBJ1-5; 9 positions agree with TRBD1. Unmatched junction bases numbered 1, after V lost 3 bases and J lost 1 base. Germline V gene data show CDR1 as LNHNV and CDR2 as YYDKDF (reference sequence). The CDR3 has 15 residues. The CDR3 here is CATSRDRGSNQPQHF. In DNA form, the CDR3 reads TGTGCCACCAGCAGGGACAGGGGAAGCAATCAGCCCCAGCATTTT.

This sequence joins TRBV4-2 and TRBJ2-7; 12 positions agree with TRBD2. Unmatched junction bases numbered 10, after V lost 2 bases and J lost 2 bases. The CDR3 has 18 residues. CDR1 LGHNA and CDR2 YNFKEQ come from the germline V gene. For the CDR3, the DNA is TGTGCCAGCAGCCAACCCCCGACGACTAGCGGGGGACCCTACGAGCAGTACGTC. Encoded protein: CASSQPPTTSGGPYEQYV.

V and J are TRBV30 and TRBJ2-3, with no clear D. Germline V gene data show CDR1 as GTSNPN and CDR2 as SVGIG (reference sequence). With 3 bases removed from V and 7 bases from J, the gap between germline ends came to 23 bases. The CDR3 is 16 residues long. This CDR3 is CAWSVNFRPPENTQYF. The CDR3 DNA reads TGTGCCTGGAGCGTTAATTTCCGCCCACCTGAGAATACGCAGTATTTT.

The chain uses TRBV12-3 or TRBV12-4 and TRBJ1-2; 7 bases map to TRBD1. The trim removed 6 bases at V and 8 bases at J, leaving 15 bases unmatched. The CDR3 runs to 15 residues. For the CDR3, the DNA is TGTGCCAGCAGCCCAGAGGACAGGTTATATGGCGGCTACACCTTC. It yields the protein CASSPEDRLYGGYTF.

CDR3 protein: CASSPRTSGSNTGELFF. DNA for the CDR3: TGCGCCAGCAGCCCAAGGACTAGCGGGAGTAACACCGGGGAGCTGTTTTTT. J is TRBJ2-2 and V is TRBV5-1, with 13 bases identical to TRBD2. CDR3 size: 17 residues. V was clipped by 4 bases and J by 2 bases; unmatched bases: 5. Germline V gives CDR1 SGHRS, CDR2 YFSETQ.

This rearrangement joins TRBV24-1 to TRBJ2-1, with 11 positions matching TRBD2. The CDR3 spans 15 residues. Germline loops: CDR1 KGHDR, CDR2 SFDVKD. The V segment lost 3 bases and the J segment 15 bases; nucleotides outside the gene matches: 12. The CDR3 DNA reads TGTGCCACCAGTGATCAGCGACTAGCGGGGCCGACTCTGTTCTTC. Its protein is CATSDQRLAGPTLFF.

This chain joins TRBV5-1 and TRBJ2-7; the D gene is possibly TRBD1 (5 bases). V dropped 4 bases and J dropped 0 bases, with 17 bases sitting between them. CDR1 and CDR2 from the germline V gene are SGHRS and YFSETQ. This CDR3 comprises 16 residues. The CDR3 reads CASSPIPGHSSYEQYF. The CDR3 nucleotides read TGCGCCAGCAGCCCCATTCCAGGACACAGCTCCTACGAGCAGTACTTC.

In DNA, the CDR3 is TGTGCCAGCAGCACCCCGGGGCGAGGGACCATATATTTT. This translates into CASSTPGRGTIYF. V is TRBV7-2 and J is TRBJ1-3, with D maybe TRBD1 (5 bases). V dropped 5 bases and J dropped 10 bases, with 15 bases sitting between them. The CDR3 runs to 13 residues. Germline-derived CDR1 and CDR2 are SGHTA and FQGNSA. Full variable domain (outside the CDR3, taken from reference TRBV7-2 and TRBJ1-3): GAGVSQSPSNKVTEKGKDVELRCDPISGHTALYWYRQSLGQGLEFLIYFQGNSAPDKSGLPSDRFSAERTGGSVSTLTIQRTQQEDSAVYLCASSTPGRGTIYFGEGSWLTVV.

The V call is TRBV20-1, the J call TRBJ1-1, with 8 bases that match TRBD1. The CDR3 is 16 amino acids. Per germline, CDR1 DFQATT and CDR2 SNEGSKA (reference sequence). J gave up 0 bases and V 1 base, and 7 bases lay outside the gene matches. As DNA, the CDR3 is TGCAGTGCTAGAGTCATCAAGACAGGGGTGAACACTGAAGCTTTCTTT. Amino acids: CSARVIKTGVNTEAFF.

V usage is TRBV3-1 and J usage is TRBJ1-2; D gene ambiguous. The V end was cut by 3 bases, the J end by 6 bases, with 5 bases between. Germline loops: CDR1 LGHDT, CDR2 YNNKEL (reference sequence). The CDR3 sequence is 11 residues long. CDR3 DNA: TGTGCCAGCAGCCAGGTCGATGGCTACACCTTC. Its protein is CASSQVDGYTF.